This record looks at one T cell receptor (beta chain) sequence and its context. Via MiXCR, TCRdb re-called the RT-PCR reads, giving one row per CDR3 protein. This table holds more than 550,000 distinct CDR3 sequences, approximately 14% found once. This CDR3 is 11 amino acids long. Germline assignment: CDR1 ENHRY and CDR2 SYGVKD. The chain links TRBV10-3 to TRBJ1-2, with D perhaps matching TRBD1 (5 bases). The specimen was memory CD4+ T cells from blood. This clonotype originated in a female donor in good health, serving as a healthy control. CDR3: CALTIAGGYTF. The CDR3 nucleotides read TGTGCTCTCACGATTGCAGGGGGCTACACCTTC.